The 24 T cell receptor beta chains presented below share a single source sample, sequenced in a study of T cells in Graves' hyperthyroidism and ophthalmopathy. Authors of the study amplified TCR beta CDR3 regions from RNA transcripts. First-round RT-PCR targeting the TCR CDR3 was performed with the HTBI primer set. TCRdb re-called the multiplex PCR reads with MiXCR, one entry per CDR3 protein. The data hold 350,000 to 400,000 distinct CDR3 sequences, with about 18% observed a single time. The material sequenced was blood. The receptors were gathered from a woman aged 18-29 years with Graves' hyperthyroidism.

The chain combines TRBV20-1 with TRBJ1-5; 8 bases match TRBD1. Germline trimming cut 5 bases from V and 1 base from J; bases unmatched to any gene: 13. CDR3 length: 17 amino acids. The germline V gene encodes CDR1 DFQATT and CDR2 SNEGSKA (reference sequence). CDR3 sequence (DNA): TGCAGTGCTGAACAACAAAACAGGGGGAGGAGCAATCAGCCCCAGCATTTT. Translation gives CSAEQQNRGRSNQPQHF.

This clonotype has at least ten counts. The gene calls are TRBV6-1 and TRBJ1-2, with 9 nucleotides matching TRBD1. The germline gives CDR1 MNHNS, CDR2 SASEGT. V shed 1 base, J shed 7 bases, and the junction held 1 base outside the gene matches. The CDR3 has 13 amino acids. The CDR3 nucleotides read TGTGCCAGCAGTGAAGGGACAGGGGTTGGCTACACCTTC. Its protein is CASSEGTGVGYTF.

In its sample, this clonotype was seen many times. The chain is built from TRBV6-1 and TRBJ1-1; maybe TRBD1 (5 bases). The CDR3 runs to 14 residues. Germline CDR1 is MNHNS and CDR2 is SASEGT. V lost 3 bases to trimming and J lost 6 bases, with 14 bases between them. CDR3 residues: CASSEGEGMAEAFF. In nucleotides, the CDR3 is TGTGCCAGCAGTGAGGGTGAGGGGATGGCTGAAGCTTTCTTT.

This clonotype was recorded at least ten times. V gene TRBV7-9 combines with J gene TRBJ1-2; D gene unclear. Trimming removed 2 bases from V and 7 bases from J, with 11 bases in between. The CDR3 length is 13 residues. The germline CDR1 and CDR2 sequences are SEHNR and FQNEAQ (reference sequence). The CDR3: CASSLMSGSGYTF. The DNA for the CDR3 is TGTGCCAGCAGCTTAATGAGCGGGAGTGGCTACACCTTC.

This clonotype was recorded a few times. The chain is built from TRBV2 and TRBJ2-5, with D perhaps TRBD1 or TRBD2 (5 bases each). CDR3 length: 15 amino acids. V lost 3 bases and J 5 bases, leaving 16 bases between the germline ends. CDR1 and CDR2 (germline): SNHLY, FYNNEI. This CDR3 reads CASSDSGRDRETQYF. CDR3 bases: TGTGCCAGCAGTGATTCAGGGAGAGACCGGGAGACCCAGTACTTC.

This clonotype came up many times. The chain is built from TRBV10-1 and TRBJ1-2, with TRBD1 identical over 8 bases. Per germline, CDR1 WNHNN and CDR2 SYGVQD (reference sequence). CDR3 length: 13 amino acids. The ends lost 8 bases at V and 9 bases at J; junction bases unmatched: 11. CDR3 DNA sequence: TGCGCCAGCGACGCAGGGGGCCCTAAGAGCTACACCTTC. Translated, it gives CASDAGGPKSYTF.

The chain couples TRBV7-6 to TRBJ1-5; D is unresolved. CDR3 length: 13 amino acids. Germline V CDR1 and CDR2: SGHVS, FNYEAQ. Trimming took off 2 bases at V and 5 bases at J, with 7 bases between the two ends. CDR3 sequence reads: CASSLFSDQPQHF. The CDR3, as DNA: TGTGCCAGCAGCTTATTCAGTGATCAGCCCCAGCATTTT.

The chain recombines TRBV28 with TRBJ1-1; D not certain. Trimming stripped 4 bases from V and 2 bases from J, with 14 bases between. Per germline, CDR1 MDHEN and CDR2 SYDVKM. The CDR3 is 15 residues long. This CDR3 reads CASSWPRSVNTEAFF. DNA of the CDR3: TGTGCCAGCAGTTGGCCGAGGTCCGTTAACACTGAAGCTTTCTTT.

This clonotype has a count of ten or more. The CDR3 DNA sequence: TGTGCCACCGCCCCGGGACGGGCTGGAAACACCATATATTTT. It specifies CATAPGRAGNTIYF. The chain is built from TRBV10-3 and TRBJ1-3; tentatively, D is TRBD1 (5 bases). This CDR3 region has 14 residues. Trimming shortened V by 10 bases and J by 2 bases, and 15 bases separated the two germline ends. Germline assignment: CDR1 ENHRY and CDR2 SYGVKD.

This clonotype was recorded at least ten times. V is TRBV15 and J is TRBJ2-2; D not certain. The CDR3 has 17 amino acids. Trimming removed 0 bases at V and 0 bases at J, with 11 bases between. Germline-derived CDR1 and CDR2 are LNHNV and YYDKDF (reference sequence). CDR3 bases: TGTGCCACCAGCAGAGATGATAAGACAACGAACACCGGGGAGCTGTTTTTT. It specifies CATSRDDKTTNTGELFF.

In this sample, this clonotype turned up many times. The genes are TRBV6-2 or TRBV6-3 and TRBJ2-7, with D possibly TRBD1 on 5 matching bases. Germline CDR1 MNHEY, CDR2 SVGEGT. Trimming took 9 bases from V and 0 from J, leaving 12 bases between them. The CDR3 consists of 13 residues. The CDR3, as DNA: TGTGCCAGTATCGACAGATACTCCTACGAGCAGTACTTC. This translates into CASIDRYSYEQYF.

This clonotype was detected only once. The chain recombines TRBV6-5 with TRBJ2-7, with a possible D match to TRBD2 (6 bases). This CDR3 has 14 amino acids. The V gene lost 2 bases and the J gene lost 3 bases, with 11 bases spanning the gap. Germline V CDR1 and CDR2: MNHEY, SVGAGI. The CDR3 DNA reads TGTGCCAGCAGTTACGGTCCCGGGGGCTACGAGCAGTACTTC. It is translated as CASSYGPGGYEQYF.

The table lists this clonotype with many counts. This rearrangement joins TRBV9 to TRBJ1-2; D gene ambiguous. Germline lookup yields CDR1 SGDLS and CDR2 YYNGEE. Trimming shortened V by 2 bases and J by 3 bases, and 11 bases separated the two germline ends. The CDR3 contains 14 residues. The CDR3 region is CASSVLVPDYGYTF. CDR3 DNA sequence: TGTGCCAGCAGCGTGTTGGTCCCGGACTATGGCTACACCTTC.

A note on this clonotype: One end of the junction fails to match germline, which may point to a read error. The chain uses TRBV3-1 and TRBJ1-2; no clear D. Germline V gene sequence: CDR1 LGHDT, CDR2 YNNKEL (reference sequence). The CDR3 length is 19 residues. CDR3 in amino acids: CASSQDILTSQPSNYSYTF. The CDR3 nucleotides are TGTGCCAGCAGCCAAGATATTTTAACATCACAGCCCTCTAACTATAGCTACACCTTC.

Ten or more counts support this clonotype. The gene calls are TRBV2 and TRBJ1-2; D ambiguous. This CDR3 is built from 14 residues. Germline-derived CDR1 and CDR2 are SNHLY and FYNNEI. V lost 4 bases and J lost 0, with 9 bases in between. CDR3 protein: CASSGMGSNYGYTF. The CDR3 region has the DNA TGTGCCAGCAGTGGGATGGGATCTAACTATGGCTACACCTTC.

Ten or more counts support this clonotype. The J gene is TRBJ1-1, the V gene TRBV18; D is uncertain. Germline CDR1 KGHSH, CDR2 LQKENI. Trimming left V 1 base short and J 7 bases short, with 10 bases between. The CDR3 is made up of 13 amino acids. The CDR3 nucleotides are TGTGCCAGCTCACCACTTCCTCGGAGTGAAGCTTTCTTT. As protein: CASSPLPRSEAFF. Based on the CDR3 plus reference TRBV18 and TRBJ1-1, the full variable domain is NAGVMQNPRHLVRRRGQEARLRCSPMKGHSHVYWYRQLPEEGLKFMVYLQKENIIDESGMPKERFSAEFPKEGPSILRIQQVVRGDSAAYFCASSPLPRSEAFFGQGTRLTVV.

The table lists this clonotype with many counts. The V and J genes are TRBV28 and TRBJ1-1; no firm D call. The V end was cut by 6 bases, the J end by 0 bases, with 8 bases between. The CDR3 is made up of 13 amino acids. Germline CDR1 MDHEN, CDR2 SYDVKM. The CDR3 sequence is CASSRVMNTEAFF. CDR3 DNA: TGTGCCAGCAGCCGAGTCATGAACACTGAAGCTTTCTTT.

Many counts were recorded for this clonotype. The chain's CDR3 is CASSFDRDGEAFF. In nucleotides, the CDR3 is TGTGCCAGCAGCTTTGACAGGGACGGAGAAGCTTTCTTT. V gene TRBV7-3 combines with J gene TRBJ1-1; 7 bases map to TRBD1. V lost 3 bases to trimming and J lost 8 bases; unmatched junction nucleotides: 6. This CDR3 region has 13 residues. Germline V gene data show CDR1 as SGHTA and CDR2 as FQGTGA.

The V and J genes are TRBV6-5 and TRBJ2-7, with TRBD2 identical over 12 bases. This CDR3 is 15 amino acids long. Germline V gene sequence: CDR1 MNHEY, CDR2 SVGAGI. V lost 8 bases to trimming and J lost 3 bases; unmatched junction nucleotides: 8. The CDR3 region has the DNA TGTGCCAGCCGTTCGGGACTAGCGGGTAACTACGAGCAGTACTTC. Translating gives CASRSGLAGNYEQYF.

This clonotype was seen many times. The gene calls are TRBV11-2 and TRBJ1-2; 9 bases match TRBD1. Germline loops: CDR1 SGHAT, CDR2 FQNNGV. The CDR3 is 14 residues long. Trimming removed 4 bases from V and 7 bases from J; junction bases left unmatched: 7. The chain's CDR3 is CASSSVTGGSGYTF. CDR3 bases: TGTGCCAGCAGCTCCGTTACAGGGGGCAGTGGCTACACCTTC.

Of note for this clonotype: Germline and junction disagree at one end, which may indicate a read error. This chain connects TRBV29-1 to TRBJ1-1; D unresolved. The CDR3 is 13 residues long. CDR1 is SQVTM and CDR2 is ANQGSEA in the germline V gene. CDR3 nucleotides: TGCAGCGTTTTAATGGTCTCGGTAACTGAAGCTTGCTTT. Translation: CSVLMVSVTEACF.

This clonotype was seen a few times. V and J are TRBV30 and TRBJ2-5, with TRBD1 identical over 9 bases. The CDR3 contains 15 residues. Trimming removed 2 bases from V and 3 bases from J; junction bases left unmatched: 7. Germline V lookup: CDR1 GTSNPN, CDR2 SVGIG (reference sequence). CDR3 in DNA: TGTGCCTGGAGTCAACAGGGGGCGTGGAAAGAGACCCAGTACTTC. Its translation is CAWSQQGAWKETQYF.

About this clonotype: This is likely a read error, given that the CDR3 carries no conserved phenylalanine or tryptophan at its end. V is TRBV4-1 and J is TRBJ2-7; no clear D. From germline, CDR1 is MGHRA and CDR2 YSYEKL. Trimming took off 2 bases at V and 0 bases at J, with 11 bases between the two ends. The CDR3 loop spans 15 amino acids. This CDR3 reads CASSQRRPGSYEQYY. The CDR3 coding sequence is TGCGCCAGCAGCCAACGTCGGCCGGGCTCCTACGAGCAGTACTAC.

This clonotype was seen repeatedly, ten times or more. The gene calls are TRBV10-3 and TRBJ1-1; D is ambiguous. Per germline, CDR1 ENHRY and CDR2 SYGVKD. The length of the CDR3 is 13 residues. V was clipped by 3 bases and J by 1 base, with 6 bases between them. This CDR3 is CAISEGPNTEAFF. The CDR3 bases are TGTGCCATCAGTGAAGGTCCGAACACTGAAGCTTTCTTT.